Sequencing of this T cell receptor (beta chain) was carried out in a study of lymphopenia after photon versus proton radiotherapy (dated by TCRdb to between 2019 and 2020). General notes on the study: Photon and proton radiation therapy were compared by the study for their immunological effects in patients with gastrointestinal tumors who developed high-grade lymphopenia. The cohort included under 25 patients with gastrointestinal tumors who developed lymphopenia after receiving either photon or proton therapy. The study aimed to characterize how the two radiation modalities differ in their impact on the immune system.

Sequences MDHEN (CDR1) and SYDVKM (CDR2) are obtained from the germline V gene. Trimming at the junction amounts to 4 bases on V and 2 bases on J, and the germline ends lie 12 bases apart. There are 14 amino acids in the CDR3, from cysteine to phenylalanine inclusive. Left in the record is the CDR3 DNA by itself, 42 bases read in frame from the first base. Paper-wide results and their limitations: The survival association was assessed only in patients who died, and better survival with proton therapy was presented by the authors as a possibility rather than a demonstrated result. Across the cohort, among patients who died, a greater drop in TCR diversity after the nadir was inversely correlated with overall survival time. After the lymphocyte count nadir, repertoires from photon-treated patients showed oligoclonal expansion, particularly of CD8+ Temra cells, and this expansion drove the decline in diversity. Proton-treated patients stayed relatively stable during treatment, while photon-treated patients lost naive T cells and TCR diversity and gained effector/memory populations.

Receptor libraries were prepared by the immunoSEQ multiplex PCR assay. T cell repertoires were profiled by deep sequencing of rearranged TCR beta loci, alongside multiparametric flow cytometry. Held by TCRdb, this immuneACCESS table contains in-frame sequences only and omits some clones. Under half of the omission traces to an unresolved V gene where checked; the cause of the rest is unknown. The sample data list more than 70,000 clones, and about four fifths of these were observed just once. The ten largest make up roughly 1.4% of the sample. Details on this clone: Its recognized antigen is unknown. Per-base quality was not reported, and no clone a single base away is much larger than it.

This sequence uses TRBV28 and TRBJ2-7; the D segment cannot be called with confidence. Here the sequenced sample was peripheral blood, taken from a patient treated with proton-based radiotherapy. The sequence was obtained from a man in his sixties with pancreatic cancer. The DNA sequence reads TGTGCCAGCAGTTGGATAACAGTGGCCTACGAGCAGTACTTC. Translated, this is CASSWITVAYEQYF.